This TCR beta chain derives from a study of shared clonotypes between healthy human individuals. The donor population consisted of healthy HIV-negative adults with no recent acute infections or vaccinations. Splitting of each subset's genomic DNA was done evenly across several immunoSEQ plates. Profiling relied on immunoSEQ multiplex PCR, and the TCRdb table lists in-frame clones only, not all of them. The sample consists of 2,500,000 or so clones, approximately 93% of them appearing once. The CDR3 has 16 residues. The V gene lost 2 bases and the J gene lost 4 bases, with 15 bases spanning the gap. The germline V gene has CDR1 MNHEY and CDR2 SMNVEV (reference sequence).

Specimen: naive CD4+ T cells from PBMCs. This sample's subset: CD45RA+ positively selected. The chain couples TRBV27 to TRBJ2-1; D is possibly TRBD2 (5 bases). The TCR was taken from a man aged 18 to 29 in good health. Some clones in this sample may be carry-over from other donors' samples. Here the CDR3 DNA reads TGTGCCAGCAGTTTAGAGGGATCCCTCTGGTACAATGAGCAGTTCTTC. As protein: CASSLEGSLWYNEQFF.